This is a list of T cell receptor beta chains from one sample in a study of cytotoxic CD8 clonotypes in ibrutinib-treated CLL. Libraries were prepared by immunoSEQ multiplex PCR; TCRdb keeps only in-frame clonotypes and omits some of them. This sample has about 200,000 clones, with around 70% found just once. The sequences come from PBMCs, collected after 24 months of ibrutinib treatment. The receptors shown here come from a human donor with chronic lymphocytic leukemia. The CDR3 runs from the conserved cysteine through the conserved F or W. D genes are given only for firm matches. Rows may omit the clone size; those that give it use once, few, many or a size class.

clone_size	v_call	cdr3_length	d_call	j_call	cdr3_aa	cdr3_nt
NA	TRBV6-1	14	TRBD2	TRBJ2-1	CASMGLAGVGEQFF	TGTGCCAGCATGGGATTAGCGGGAGTTGGCGAGCAGTTCTTC
NA	TRBV4-3	17	NA	TRBJ2-2	CASSQDPSPTNTGELFF	TGCGCCAGCAGCCAAGATCCAAGCCCCACGAACACCGGGGAGCTGTTTTTT
NA	TRBV20-1	10	TRBD2	TRBJ2-1	CSAIAGKQFF	TGCAGTGCTATAGCGGGGAAACAGTTCTTC
NA	TRBV5-8	16	NA	TRBJ2-1	CASSAWRSLTANEQFF	TGTGCCAGCAGCGCCTGGAGGTCCCTGACGGCCAATGAGCAGTTCTTC
NA	TRBV18	16	TRBD1	TRBJ2-7	CASSPFRDRASYEQYF	TGTGCCAGCTCACCCTTCCGGGACAGAGCCTCCTACGAGCAGTACTTC
NA	TRBV29-1	16	TRBD1	TRBJ1-1	CSVEDIRQGWNTEAFF	TGCAGCGTTGAAGATATAAGACAGGGCTGGAACACTGAAGCTTTCTTT
NA	TRBV7-2	13	NA	TRBJ2-5	CASSLAPMETQYF	TGTGCCAGCAGCTTAGCCCCCATGGAGACCCAGTACTTC
NA	TRBV7-2	16	TRBD2	TRBJ2-4	CASSLWASGSSGIQYF	TGTGCCAGCAGCTTATGGGCTAGCGGGAGTTCAGGCATTCAGTACTTC
few	TRBV5-1	13	TRBD1	TRBJ2-5	CASSVTGRETQYF	TGCGCCAGCAGCGTGACAGGGCGGGAGACCCAGTACTTC
NA	TRBV19	14	TRBD2	TRBJ2-1	CASSMATSSNEQFF	TGTGCCAGTAGTATGGCGACTAGCAGCAATGAGCAGTTCTTC
NA	TRBV6-5	14	NA	TRBJ1-1	CASSYSFLAVGAFF	TGTGCCAGCAGTTACTCGTTTTTGGCCGTTGGAGCTTTCTTT
NA	TRBV7-2	14	NA	TRBJ1-4	CASAQQQTNEKLFF	TGTGCCAGCGCACAACAGCAAACTAATGAAAAACTGTTTTTT
many	TRBV29-1	14	TRBD2	TRBJ2-7	CSVSGTSGSYEQYF	TGCAGCGTCTCCGGGACTAGCGGTTCCTACGAGCAGTACTTC
once	TRBV27	14	NA	TRBJ1-2	CASSLIPVSYGYTF	TGTGCCAGCAGTTTAATCCCGGTTAGCTATGGCTACACCTTC
NA	TRBV5-1	14	NA	TRBJ2-3	CASLAAGVADTQYF	TGCGCCAGCCTCGCGGCAGGAGTCGCAGATACGCAGTATTTT
NA	TRBV4-1	15	TRBD1	TRBJ2-7	CASSLIGQGMYEQYF	TGCGCCAGCAGTCTCATCGGACAGGGAATGTACGAGCAGTACTTC
NA	TRBV6-4	15	NA	TRBJ2-1	CATRGEASGYNEQFF	TGTGCCACTAGGGGCGAGGCCTCGGGGTACAATGAGCAGTTCTTC
NA	TRBV11-2	14	TRBD2	TRBJ2-5	CASSLWTSGETQYF	TGTGCCAGCAGCCTTTGGACTAGTGGGGAGACCCAGTACTTC
once	TRBV2	15	TRBD1	TRBJ2-4	CASSDTDRGSYIQYF	TGTGCCAGCAGTGATACCGACAGGGGGAGCTACATTCAGTACTTC
NA	TRBV4-1	18	TRBD2	TRBJ2-5	CASSQSPASGRVRETQYF	TGCGCCAGCAGCCAATCGCCCGCTAGCGGGAGGGTGCGAGAGACCCAGTACTTC
NA	TRBV4-1	16	TRBD2	TRBJ2-3	CASRRLAGVGTDTQYF	TGCGCCAGCAGGAGACTAGCGGGAGTGGGCACAGATACGCAGTATTTT
NA	TRBV7-6	13	NA	TRBJ1-1	CASSLGSGTEAFF	TGTGCCAGCAGCTTAGGGAGTGGAACTGAAGCTTTCTTT
NA	TRBV5-4	14	TRBD2	TRBJ2-7	CASSLDVSGSEQYF	TGTGCCAGCAGCTTGGACGTTAGCGGGAGCGAGCAGTACTTC
NA	TRBV6-5	12	NA	TRBJ2-1	CASSTTSNEQFF	TGTGCCAGCAGTACGACTAGCAATGAGCAGTTCTTC
few	TRBV5-1	15	NA	TRBJ1-1	CASSYTRTVSSEAFF	TGCGCCAGCAGCTATACAAGGACGGTAAGCTCTGAAGCTTTCTTT
NA	TRBV4-3	16	TRBD1	TRBJ1-3	CASSQAWDSIGNTIYF	TGCGCCAGCAGCCAAGCTTGGGACAGCATCGGAAACACCATATATTTT
NA	TRBV30	15	TRBD1	TRBJ1-5	CAWSMGQGSNQPQHF	TGTGCCTGGAGTATGGGACAGGGTAGCAATCAGCCCCAGCATTTT
once	TRBV2	14	TRBD1	TRBJ1-4	CASSVGTGYEKLFF	TGTGCCAGCAGTGTGGGGACAGGGTATGAAAAACTGTTTTTT
NA	TRBV19	13	TRBD2	TRBJ2-1	CASSHSGGREQFF	TGTGCCAGTAGCCATAGCGGGGGAAGAGAGCAGTTCTTC
NA	TRBV27	13	NA	TRBJ1-1	CASNQGTNTEAFF	TGTGCCAGCAACCAGGGGACGAACACTGAAGCTTTCTTT
NA	TRBV27	17	TRBD1	TRBJ1-4	CASSLSMTGGANEKLFF	TGTGCCAGCAGTTTATCGATGACAGGGGGGGCTAATGAAAAACTGTTTTTT
NA	TRBV5-1	16	TRBD2	TRBJ2-7	CASSLWLAGVSYEQYF	TGCGCCAGCAGCTTGTGGCTAGCGGGAGTCTCCTACGAGCAGTACTTC
few	TRBV19	15	NA	TRBJ2-7	CASSHPGGVTYEQYF	TGTGCCAGTAGTCACCCCGGCGGTGTCACCTACGAGCAGTACTTC
NA	TRBV28	14	NA	TRBJ2-5	CASSLLGRPETQYF	TGTGCCAGCAGTTTGTTAGGACGCCCGGAGACCCAGTACTTC
NA	TRBV4-1	14	NA	TRBJ2-5	CASSQVLPSGTQYF	TGCGCCAGCAGCCAAGTTTTGCCGAGTGGGACCCAGTACTTC
NA	TRBV7-9	16	NA	TRBJ2-2	CASSPLISPRSGELFF	TGTGCCAGCAGCCCCCTCATTAGTCCTAGGTCCGGGGAGCTGTTTTTT
medium-sized	TRBV19	16	NA	TRBJ2-3	CASRIRGFTSTDTQYF	TGTGCCAGTAGAATCCGGGGGTTTACTAGCACAGATACGCAGTATTTT
NA	TRBV11-2	19	TRBD1	TRBJ2-6	CASSLPHWDSNSGANVLTF	TGTGCCAGCAGCTTACCCCACTGGGACAGCAACTCTGGGGCCAACGTCCTGACTTTC